This TCR beta chain stems from a study of blood T cell repertoires in COVID-19 (dated by TCRdb to the early 2020s). In the study overall: Recovered participants in ImmuneRACE Cohort 3 were defined as having two consecutive negative NP/OP PCR tests, clearance from a healthcare professional, or resolution of symptoms. Collaborator samples came from the United States, Italy and Spain and covered acute and convalescent phases of COVID-19. The material from the prospective study consisted of cDNA or gDNA derived from T cells, B-cell-depleted T cells, or PBMCs. Subjects who had been exposed to COVID-19, were actively infected with it, or had recovered from it provided the deeply sampled blood TCRbeta repertoires that made up the dataset. The repertoires were released in a freely available public database intended as a resource for research on the immune response to SARS-CoV-2. Samples were obtained from the ongoing ImmuneRACE study (first 160 participants) and from 1,200 or so subjects provided by 6 global collaborators. The sample metadata nearly always contained a de-identified subject ID, COVID-19 status, age in years and sex. Where HLA class I and class II types were available, the types were taken from metadata supplied by the sample provider, not from assay-based typing. The investigation overall reported the following: The quantity of clinical and demographic metadata differed by source and by participant and was supplied without curation.

Concerning this clone: The clone's antigen remains unknown. Base qualities are missing; no much larger clone stands one base away.

Enrolling through a virtual design, the prospective study's participants ranged in age from roughly 18 to 100 years and lived across around 25 United States geographic areas. Cohort assignment in the prospective study relied on participant-reported clinical history from a screening survey and a study questionnaire. In the prospective study, mobile phlebotomists collected whole blood, serum and a nasopharyngeal or oropharyngeal swab from each participant. Over a 2-month period, participants in the prospective study had the option of providing additional blood draws and questionnaires. Blood samples from the prospective study were shipped frozen or at room temperature prior to DNA extraction. The immunoSEQ Assay, a bias-controlled multiplex PCR, was used to amplify TCRbeta CDR3 regions from genomic DNA. The study's processing was this. The number of nucleated cells in each sample was estimated from the amplification of reference gene primers within the assay. To quantify the absolute abundance of each unique TCRbeta CDR3 rearrangement, sequence reads were collapsed and filtered. Productive Simpson clonality was computed per sample as the square root of Simpson's diversity index over productive rearrangements. This is the immuneACCESS table as TCRdb keeps it, with only in-frame sequences that have V and J called. A part of the clones is gone; compared with another copy, unresolved V genes explain less than half, and the rest is unexplained. V and J calls and clone size are copied from that table; D and trimming were computed from the DNA. The sample profile shows 350,000 to 400,000 clones; 70% to 90% of them were found once. Roughly 2% of the sample is in the top ten clones.

Sequencing was carried out using PBMCs or T cells enriched from blood (not recorded which). This TCR was recovered from a man aged 40-55 years in a cohort exposed to, infected with or recovered from COVID-19 (not recorded which).

The DNA sequence is given as TGCAGCGTTGATCTCGGAGGGTACACAGATACGCAGTATTTT. This codes for CSVDLGGYTDTQYF. This chain is built from TRBV29-1 and TRBJ2-3; the D gene is possibly TRBD2, with 6 bases matching. CDR1 is given as SQVTM and CDR2 as ANQGSEA, both from the germline V gene. CDR3 length: 14 amino acids, cysteine to phenylalanine. Of all the DNA, just the CDR3 is kept, 42 bases in frame from base 1. Relative to germline, V is 3 bases shorter and J is 2 bases shorter, with 12 bases between their ends.